These 15 T cell receptor beta chains were sequenced from one sample in a study of molecular identifiers for immune sequencing clone quantification. TCRdb re-called the PCR reads with MiXCR, one entry per CDR3 protein. Of a few hundred thousand distinct CDR3 sequences in the sample, 20% to 25% are singletons; the top ten hold about 0.8%. The sequenced sample was naive CD8+ T cells from blood, with Jurkat cell RNA spiked in. This sample's subset: FACS-sorted CD8+CD4-CCR7+CD45RA+ naive T cells. The receptors stem from a human donor in good health. Some libraries in this study had Jurkat cell RNA spiked in.

The gene calls are TRBV15 and TRBJ2-1, with 7 bases identical to TRBD1. This CDR3 contains 15 residues. The trim removed 6 bases at V and 0 bases at J, leaving 5 bases unmatched. The germline gives CDR1 LNHNV, CDR2 YYDKDF (reference sequence). CDR3 sequence (DNA): TGTGCCACCAGGCCGGGACAGAGCTCCTACAATGAGCAGTTCTTC. It translates to CATRPGQSSYNEQFF.

Note on this clonotype: With a much larger clone just one base away, this may be a read error. The chain is built from TRBV28 and TRBJ1-5; 8 nucleotides agree with TRBD1. Germline loops: CDR1 MDHEN, CDR2 SYDVKM. The CDR3 consists of 16 residues. With V trimmed by 5 bases and J by 9 bases, 15 bases remained unmatched. CDR3: CASSHRTGTNGLPQHF. The DNA of the CDR3 is TGTGCCAGCAGTCACCGGACAGGGACGAATGGGCTGCCCCAGCATTTT.

The rearrangement uses TRBV10-3 and TRBJ2-3; TRBD1 matches 7 bases. This CDR3 contains 15 residues. Trimming cost V 4 bases and J 0 bases; bases outside gene matches: 4. CDR1 is ENHRY and CDR2 is SYGVKD in the germline V gene. The CDR3 is CAISAEGASTDTQYF. Here the CDR3 DNA reads TGTGCCATCAGTGCAGAGGGGGCCAGCACAGATACGCAGTATTTT.

V gene TRBV27 combines with J gene TRBJ1-1; D remains unclear. The CDR3 is 12 amino acids. V was clipped by 3 bases and J by 8 bases, with 10 bases between them. The germline V gene encodes CDR1 MNHEY and CDR2 SMNVEV (reference sequence). This chain's CDR3 is CASSFPTGEAFF. Written as DNA, the CDR3 is TGTGCCAGCAGTTTCCCTACGGGGGAAGCTTTCTTT.

As concerns this clonotype: In this CDR3 the conserved last residue, phenylalanine or tryptophan, is missing, so a read error is likely. The chain employs TRBV5-1 and TRBJ2-1; D uncertain. Per the germline V gene, CDR1 is SGHRS and CDR2 is YFSETQ. The CDR3 sequence is 14 residues long. V lost 1 base and J lost 8, with 13 bases in between. CDR3: CASSLPQRIHEQFL. DNA of the CDR3: TGCGCCAGCAGCTTGCCTCAGAGAATCCATGAGCAGTTCCTC.

Ten or more counts support this clonotype. This sequence joins TRBV20-1 and TRBJ2-3; D gene uncertain. Germline CDR1 and CDR2: DFQATT and SNEGSKA (reference sequence). The CDR3 totals 14 residues. With 0 bases removed from V and 2 bases from J, the gap between germline ends came to 9 bases. The CDR3 sequence is CSARDDFNTDTQYF. The DNA for the CDR3 is TGCAGTGCTAGAGATGACTTTAACACAGATACGCAGTATTTT.

The chain combines TRBV3-2 with TRBJ1-1; TRBD1, the table's D call, was not compared with the DNA. TRBV3-2 is a pseudogene segment. This CDR3 contains 14 residues. CDR3 coding DNA: TGTGCCAGCAGCCAAACCCCCACCAACACTGAAGCTTTCTTT. This codes for CASSQTPTNTEAFF.

This sequence joins TRBV7-9 and TRBJ2-1, with 7 positions matching TRBD1. The CDR3 sequence is 14 residues long. Trimming cost V 5 bases and J 7 bases; bases outside gene matches: 8. Germline V gene data show CDR1 as SEHNR and CDR2 as FQNEAQ (reference sequence). This CDR3 reads CASSQGVGSNEQFF. In nucleotides, the CDR3 is TGTGCCAGCAGCCAGGGGGTGGGGTCGAATGAGCAGTTCTTC.

At least ten counts were recorded for this clonotype. The rearrangement joins TRBV12-3 or TRBV12-4 to TRBJ2-3; 7 nucleotides match TRBD2. The V segment lost 9 bases and the J segment 0 bases; nucleotides outside the gene matches: 18. CDR3 length: 18 amino acids. CDR3 region: CASRPGTKGDSSTDTQYF. CDR3 bases: TGTGCCAGTCGACCCGGGACTAAAGGGGATTCTAGCACAGATACGCAGTATTTT.

This clonotype was observed a handful of times. The chain recombines TRBV7-2 with TRBJ2-1, with 8 bases that match TRBD1. The CDR3 is 17 residues long. The germline CDR1 and CDR2 sequences are SGHTA and FQGNSA. The trim removed 1 base at V and 1 base at J, leaving 6 bases unmatched. The CDR3 here is CASSLVSQGGSYNEQFF. The CDR3 nucleotides are TGTGCCAGCAGCTTAGTCTCACAGGGGGGATCCTACAATGAGCAGTTCTTC.

The gene calls are TRBV4-1 and TRBJ2-7; either TRBD1 or TRBD2 may fit D (6 bases each). Trimming took 2 bases from V and 3 from J, leaving 11 bases between them. There are 14 residues in the CDR3. In germline, CDR1 is MGHRA, CDR2 YSYEKL. The CDR3 loop reads CASSQRAGHYEQYF. The CDR3 DNA sequence: TGCGCCAGCAGCCAACGGGCGGGACACTACGAGCAGTACTTC.

The chain carries TRBV6-8 and TRBJ2-7, with D perhaps TRBD2 (6 bases). The germline gives CDR1 MNHGY, CDR2 SAAAGT. V gave up 5 bases and J gave up 2 bases, with 13 bases separating them. The CDR3 has 14 amino acids. In DNA form, the CDR3 reads TGTGCCAGCAGTAGCACTAGCAGAGCCTACGAGCAGTACTTC. This gives the protein CASSSTSRAYEQYF.

With respect to this clonotype: Given a much more abundant clone one base away, this may be a read error. V gene TRBV4-2 combines with J gene TRBJ1-1, with unresolved D. CDR3 length equals 15 residues. The germline CDR1 and CDR2 sequences are LGHNA and YNFKEQ. The V gene lost 1 base and the J gene lost 2 bases, with 11 bases spanning the gap. The CDR3 region is CASSQVVSTNTEAFF. The CDR3 bases are TGTGCCAGCAGCCAAGTGGTGAGCACCAACACTGAAGCTTTCTTT.

This clonotype appeared many times. This sequence joins TRBV28 and TRBJ2-1; 10 nucleotides align to TRBD2. The CDR3 sequence is 16 residues long. CDR1 is MDHEN and CDR2 is SYDVKM in the germline V gene. Trimming removed 5 bases from V and 8 bases from J; junction bases left unmatched: 12. CDR3 in DNA: TGTGCCAGCAGTCAGACTAGCGGGCCTCATATCGATGAGCAGTTCTTC. Protein: CASSQTSGPHIDEQFF.

The chain is built from TRBV4-3 and TRBJ2-2; D is uncertain. The CDR3 covers 14 residues. Trimming removed 1 base from V and 4 bases from J, with 7 bases in between. Germline CDR1 is LGHNA and CDR2 is YSLEER. The CDR3, as DNA: TGCGCCAGCAGCCAAGGAACGGTCACCGGGGAGCTGTTTTTT. Residues: CASSQGTVTGELFF.